This is a list of T cell receptor beta chains from one sample in a study of low-dose radiotherapy and immunotherapy resistance in tumors. TCRdb processed the reads anew with MiXCR; each CDR3 protein has one entry. The sample carries 50,000 or so distinct CDR3 sequences, approximately 35% recorded once. The sample consisted of PBMCs, taken after low-dose radiotherapy plus immunotherapy. These receptors were obtained from a male donor with rectosigmoid adenocarcinoma. Each CDR3 is given with its conserved first and last residue. A D gene is named only where the DNA matches it firmly. Rows give clone size only sometimes, using once, few, many, or a class for an expanded clone.

V: TRBV18; D: .; J: TRBJ1-6; size: .; DNA: TGTGCCAGCTCACCATTGACAGCCGATAATTCACCCCTCCACTTT; CDR3: CASSPLTADNSPLHF
V: TRBV7-9; D: .; J: TRBJ2-5; size: many; DNA: TGTGCCAGCAGCTTATTACAAGGAGAAGAGACCCAGTACTTC; CDR3: CASSLLQGEETQYF
V: TRBV7-9; D: .; J: TRBJ2-7; size: many; DNA: TGTGCCAGCCAAGACAGGACCTCCTACGAGCAGTACTTC; CDR3: CASQDRTSYEQYF
V: TRBV2; D: .; J: TRBJ1-2; size: many; DNA: TGTGCCAGACGGGACCAGGGACACGGCTACACCTTC; CDR3: CARRDQGHGYTF
V: TRBV11-2; D: .; J: TRBJ2-7; size: many; DNA: TGTGCCAGCAGCCATCAGGACGAGCAGTACTTC; CDR3: CASSHQDEQYF
V: TRBV5-1; D: .; J: TRBJ2-2; size: many; DNA: TGCGCCAGCGAGGAGGCCGGGGAGCTGTTTTTT; CDR3: CASEEAGELFF
V: TRBV6-2/TRBV6-3; D: .; J: TRBJ1-4; size: many; DNA: TGTGCCGTCCGCGAGGGCCCTAATGAAAAACTGTTTTTT; CDR3: CAVREGPNEKLFF
V: TRBV7-9; D: .; J: TRBJ2-7; size: many; DNA: TGTGCCAGCAGCTTAGTAACGGCCTACGAGCAGTACTTC; CDR3: CASSLVTAYEQYF
V: TRBV20-1; D: .; J: TRBJ1-6; size: many; DNA: TGCAGTACGGATTCACCCCTCCACTTT; CDR3: CSTDSPLHF
V: TRBV25-1; D: .; J: TRBJ2-5; size: many; DNA: TGTGCCAGCAGTGAACGGGACCCATTAGAAGGGGGCCAGTACTTC; CDR3: CASSERDPLEGGQYF
V: TRBV28; D: .; J: TRBJ2-1; size: medium-sized; DNA: TGTGCCAGCACCCAAGACTTTCAGCCCAGGAGTGAGCAGTTCTTC; CDR3: CASTQDFQPRSEQFF
V: TRBV7-2; D: .; J: TRBJ1-6; size: many; DNA: TGTGCCAGCAGCTTTCAGGGTTCCTATAATTCACCCCTCCACTTT; CDR3: CASSFQGSYNSPLHF
V: TRBV13; D: .; J: TRBJ2-1; size: many; DNA: TGTGCCAGCAATAATGACAGACCCTACAATGAGCAGTTCTTC; CDR3: CASNNDRPYNEQFF
V: TRBV14; D: .; J: TRBJ2-3; size: .; DNA: TGTGCCAGCAGCCAGGCCGGGACGCGCAGCACAGATACGCAGTATTTT; CDR3: CASSQAGTRSTDTQYF
V: TRBV5-1; D: TRBD1; J: TRBJ2-7; size: many; DNA: TGCGCCAGCAGCCTCCAGTCAGGGGGTCGTCGTTTATCCTACGAGCAGTACTTC; CDR3: CASSLQSGGRRLSYEQYF
V: TRBV20-1; D: .; J: TRBJ2-7; size: many; DNA: TGCAGTGCTAGGGCACCCGTTGGACTGGCTTACGAGCAGTACTTC; CDR3: CSARAPVGLAYEQYF